This entry is about one T cell receptor (beta chain). Germline-derived CDR1 and CDR2 are MNHNS and SASEGT. Trimming shortened V by 6 bases and J by 1 base, and 17 bases separated the two germline ends. The CDR3 totals 16 residues. This record comes from a study of T-cell reconstitution after alpha-beta-depleted transplantation in children. Unique molecular identifiers were used to barcode this TCRbeta library. TCRdb itself ran the PCR reads through MiXCR, one entry per CDR3 protein. The profile shows some 350,000 distinct CDR3 sequences, approximately 10% of them singletons. The clonotype was recovered from a human donor who donated a stem cell graft to a child with acute lymphoblastic leukemia. This specimen consisted of PBMCs from the stem cell graft donor, obtained from the stem cell graft. V and J are TRBV6-1 and TRBJ2-3, with D possibly being TRBD2 (7 bases). The DNA for the CDR3 is TGTGCCAGCAGCTCCCGAGGGGGGGCGCGCACAGATACGCAGTATTTT. This codes for CASSSRGGARTDTQYF.